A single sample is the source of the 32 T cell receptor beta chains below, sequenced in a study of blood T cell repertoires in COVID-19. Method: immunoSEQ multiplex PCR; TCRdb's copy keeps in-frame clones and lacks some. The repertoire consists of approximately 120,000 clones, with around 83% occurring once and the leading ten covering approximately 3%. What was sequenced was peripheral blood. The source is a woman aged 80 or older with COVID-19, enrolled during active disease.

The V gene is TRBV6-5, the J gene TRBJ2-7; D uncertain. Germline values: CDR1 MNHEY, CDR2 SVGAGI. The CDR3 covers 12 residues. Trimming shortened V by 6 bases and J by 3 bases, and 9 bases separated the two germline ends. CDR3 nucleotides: TGTGCCAGCAGGTCGAGGAACTACGAGCAGTACTTC. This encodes CASRSRNYEQYF.

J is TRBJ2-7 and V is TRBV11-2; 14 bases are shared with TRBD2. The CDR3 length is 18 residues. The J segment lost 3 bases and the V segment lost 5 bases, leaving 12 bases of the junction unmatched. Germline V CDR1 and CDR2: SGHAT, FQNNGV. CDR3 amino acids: CASSPNPGTSGRLYEQYF. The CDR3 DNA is TGTGCCAGCAGCCCGAACCCTGGGACTAGCGGGAGACTCTACGAGCAGTACTTC.

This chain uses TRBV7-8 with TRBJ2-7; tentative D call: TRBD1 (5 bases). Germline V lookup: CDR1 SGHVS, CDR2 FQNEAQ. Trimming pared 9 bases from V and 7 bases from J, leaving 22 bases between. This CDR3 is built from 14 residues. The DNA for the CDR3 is TGTGCCAGTTCGAGCCAGGGATCACTCGGGGAGCAGTACTTC. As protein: CASSSQGSLGEQYF. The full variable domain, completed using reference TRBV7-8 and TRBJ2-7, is GAGVSQSPRYKVAKRGQDVALRCDPISGHVSLFWYQQALGQGPEFLTYFQNEAQLDKSGLPSDRFFAERPEGSVSTLKIQRTQQEDSAVYLCASSSQGSLGEQYFGPGTRLTVT.

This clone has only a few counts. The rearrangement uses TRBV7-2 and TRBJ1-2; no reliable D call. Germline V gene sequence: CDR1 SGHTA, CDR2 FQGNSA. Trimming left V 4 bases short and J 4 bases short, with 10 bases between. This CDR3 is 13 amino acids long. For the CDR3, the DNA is TGTGCCAGCAGCTCACTGATCCTCTATGGCTACACCTTC. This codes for CASSSLILYGYTF.

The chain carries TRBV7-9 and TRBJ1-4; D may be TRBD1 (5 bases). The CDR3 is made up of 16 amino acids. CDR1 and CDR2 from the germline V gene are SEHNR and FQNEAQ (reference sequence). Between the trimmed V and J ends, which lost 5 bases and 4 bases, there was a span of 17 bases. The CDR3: CASSGLLGGLNEKLFF. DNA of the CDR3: TGTGCCAGCAGCGGACTATTGGGGGGTCTTAATGAAAAACTGTTTTTT.

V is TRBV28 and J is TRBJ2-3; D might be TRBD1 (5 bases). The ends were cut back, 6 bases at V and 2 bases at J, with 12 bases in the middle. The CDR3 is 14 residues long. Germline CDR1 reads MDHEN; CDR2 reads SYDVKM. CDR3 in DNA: TGTGCCAGCAGCTCGGACATATCCACAGATACGCAGTATTTT. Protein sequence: CASSSDISTDTQYF. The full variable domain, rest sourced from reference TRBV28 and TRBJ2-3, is DVKVTQSSRYLVKRTGEKVFLECVQDMDHENMFWYRQDPGLGLRLIYFSYDVKMKEKGDIPEGYSVSREKKERFSLILESASTNQTSMYLCASSSDISTDTQYFGPGTRLTVL.

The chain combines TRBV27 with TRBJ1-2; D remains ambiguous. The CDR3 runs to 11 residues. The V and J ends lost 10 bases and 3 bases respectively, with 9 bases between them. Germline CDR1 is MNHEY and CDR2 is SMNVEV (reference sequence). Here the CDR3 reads CATDRDYGYTF. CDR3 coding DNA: TGTGCCACCGACCGGGACTATGGCTACACCTTC.

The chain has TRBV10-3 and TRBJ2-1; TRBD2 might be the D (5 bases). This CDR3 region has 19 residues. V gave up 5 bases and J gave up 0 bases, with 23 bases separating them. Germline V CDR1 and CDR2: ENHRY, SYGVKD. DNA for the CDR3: TGTGCCATCAGTAATTTGGACTCCTCAGAGGTCCGCTCCTACAATGAGCAGTTCTTC. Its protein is CAISNLDSSEVRSYNEQFF.

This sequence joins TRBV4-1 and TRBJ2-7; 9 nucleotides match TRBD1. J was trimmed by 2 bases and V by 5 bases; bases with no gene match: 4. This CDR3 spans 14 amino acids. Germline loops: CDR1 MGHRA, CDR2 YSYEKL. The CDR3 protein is CASSFNRGPYEQYF. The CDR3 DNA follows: TGCGCCAGCAGCTTCAACAGGGGGCCCTACGAGCAGTACTTC.

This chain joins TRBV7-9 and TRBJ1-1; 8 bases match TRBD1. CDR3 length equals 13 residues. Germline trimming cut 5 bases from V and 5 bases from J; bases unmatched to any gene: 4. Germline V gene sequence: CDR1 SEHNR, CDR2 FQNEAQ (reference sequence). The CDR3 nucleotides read TGTGCCAGCAGCGCCACAGGGGGTACTGAAGCTTTCTTT. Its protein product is CASSATGGTEAFF.

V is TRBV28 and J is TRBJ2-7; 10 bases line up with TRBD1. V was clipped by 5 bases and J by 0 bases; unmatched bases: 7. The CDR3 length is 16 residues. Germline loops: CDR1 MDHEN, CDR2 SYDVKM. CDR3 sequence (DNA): TGTGCCAGCAGTACCACGGGACAGGGGAGCTCCTACGAGCAGTACTTC. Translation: CASSTTGQGSSYEQYF.

In nucleotides, the CDR3 is TGTGCCAGCAGCGTAGATTCAGGGGGAGGCTACACCTTC. Translated, it gives CASSVDSGGGYTF. The chain uses TRBV9 and TRBJ1-2; 7 nucleotides match TRBD1. Germline trimming cut 0 bases from V and 8 bases from J; bases unmatched to any gene: 4. Germline CDR1 and CDR2: SGDLS and YYNGEE. The CDR3 covers 13 residues.

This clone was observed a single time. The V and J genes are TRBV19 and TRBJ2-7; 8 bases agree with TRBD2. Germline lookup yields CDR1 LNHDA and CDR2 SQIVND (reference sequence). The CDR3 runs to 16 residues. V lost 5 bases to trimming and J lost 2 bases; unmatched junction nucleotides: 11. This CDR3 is CASSSKLTSEAYEQYF. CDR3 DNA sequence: TGTGCCAGTAGTTCGAAATTGACTAGCGAAGCCTACGAGCAGTACTTC.

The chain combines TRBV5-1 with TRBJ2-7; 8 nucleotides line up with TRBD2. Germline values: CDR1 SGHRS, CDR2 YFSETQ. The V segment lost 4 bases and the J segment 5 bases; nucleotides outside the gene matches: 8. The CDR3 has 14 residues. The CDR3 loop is CASSPKRREDEQYF. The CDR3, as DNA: TGCGCCAGCAGCCCGAAGAGGCGGGAGGACGAGCAGTACTTC.

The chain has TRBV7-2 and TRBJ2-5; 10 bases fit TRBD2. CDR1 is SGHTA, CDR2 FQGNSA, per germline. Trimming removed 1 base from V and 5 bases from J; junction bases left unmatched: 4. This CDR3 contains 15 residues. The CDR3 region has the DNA TGTGCCAGCAGCTTAGACAGCGGGAGGGTGGAGACCCAGTACTTC. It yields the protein CASSLDSGRVETQYF.

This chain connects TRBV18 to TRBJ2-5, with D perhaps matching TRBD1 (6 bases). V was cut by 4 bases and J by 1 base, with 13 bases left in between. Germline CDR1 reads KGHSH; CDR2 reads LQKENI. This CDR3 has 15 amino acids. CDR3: CASSHSQGTQETQYF. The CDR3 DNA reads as TGTGCCAGCTCACATTCCCAGGGGACCCAAGAGACCCAGTACTTC.

This chain's CDR3 is CASSYLTSGPYNEQFF. CDR3 DNA sequence: TGTGCCAGCAGCTACCTGACTAGCGGTCCTTACAATGAGCAGTTCTTC. This chain links TRBV27 with TRBJ2-1, with 9 bases that match TRBD2. Germline-derived CDR1 and CDR2 are MNHEY and SMNVEV (reference sequence). The CDR3 length is 16 residues. V shed 6 bases and J 4 bases; nucleotides not matched to a gene: 10.

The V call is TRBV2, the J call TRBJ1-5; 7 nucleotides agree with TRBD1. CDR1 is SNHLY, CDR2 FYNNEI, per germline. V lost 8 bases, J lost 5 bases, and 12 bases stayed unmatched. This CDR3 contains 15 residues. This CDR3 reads CASGTANLGYQPQHF. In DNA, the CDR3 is TGTGCCAGCGGGACAGCAAATCTCGGGTATCAGCCCCAGCATTTT. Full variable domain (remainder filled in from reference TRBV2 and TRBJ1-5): EPEVTQTPSHQVTQMGQEVILRCVPISNHLYFYWYRQILGQKVEFLVSFYNNEISEKSEIFDDQFSVERPDGSNFTLKIRSTKLEDSAMYFCASGTANLGYQPQHFGDGTRLSIL.

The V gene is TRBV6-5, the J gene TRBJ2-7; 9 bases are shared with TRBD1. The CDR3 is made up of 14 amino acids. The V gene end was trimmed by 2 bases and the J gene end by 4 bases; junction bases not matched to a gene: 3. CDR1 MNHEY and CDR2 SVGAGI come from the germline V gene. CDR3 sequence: CASSYGQGSYEQYF. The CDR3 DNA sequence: TGTGCCAGCAGTTACGGACAGGGGTCTTACGAGCAGTACTTC.

The CDR3 bases are TGCGCCAGCAGCTTTATTAGCGGGGGTTCTAGCACAGATACGCAGTATTTT. Its translation is CASSFISGGSSTDTQYF. V and J are TRBV5-1 and TRBJ2-3; 9 nucleotides agree with TRBD2. The CDR3 covers 17 residues. J lost 0 bases, V lost 2 bases, and 7 bases had no gene match. Germline loops: CDR1 SGHRS, CDR2 YFSETQ.

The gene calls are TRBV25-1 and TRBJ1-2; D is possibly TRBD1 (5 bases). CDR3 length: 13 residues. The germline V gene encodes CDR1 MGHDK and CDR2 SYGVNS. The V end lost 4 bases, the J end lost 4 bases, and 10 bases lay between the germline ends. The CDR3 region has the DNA TGTGCCAGCAGTGGAGGGACTCTCTATGGCTACACCTTC. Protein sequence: CASSGGTLYGYTF.

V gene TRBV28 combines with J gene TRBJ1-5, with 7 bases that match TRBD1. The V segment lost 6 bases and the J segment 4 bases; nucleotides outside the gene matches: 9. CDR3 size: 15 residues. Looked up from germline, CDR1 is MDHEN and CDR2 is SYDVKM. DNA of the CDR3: TGTGCCAGCAGAGTCGCGGGACAGTTGAATCAGCCCCAGCATTTT. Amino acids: CASRVAGQLNQPQHF.

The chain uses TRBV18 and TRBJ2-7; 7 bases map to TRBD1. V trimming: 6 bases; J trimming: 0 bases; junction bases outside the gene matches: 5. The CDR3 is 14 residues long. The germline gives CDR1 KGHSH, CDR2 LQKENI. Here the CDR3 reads CASSEGASSYEQYF. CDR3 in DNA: TGTGCCAGCTCCGAGGGGGCGAGCTCCTACGAGCAGTACTTC.

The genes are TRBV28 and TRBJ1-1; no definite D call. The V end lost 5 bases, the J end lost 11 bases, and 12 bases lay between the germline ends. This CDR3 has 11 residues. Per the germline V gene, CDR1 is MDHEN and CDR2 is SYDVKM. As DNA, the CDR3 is TGTGCCAGCAGTACCCTGAGGGAGGCTTTCTTT. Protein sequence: CASSTLREAFF. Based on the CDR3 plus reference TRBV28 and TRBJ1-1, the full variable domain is DVKVTQSSRYLVKRTGEKVFLECVQDMDHENMFWYRQDPGLGLRLIYFSYDVKMKEKGDIPEGYSVSREKKERFSLILESASTNQTSMYLCASSTLREAFFGQGTRLTVV.

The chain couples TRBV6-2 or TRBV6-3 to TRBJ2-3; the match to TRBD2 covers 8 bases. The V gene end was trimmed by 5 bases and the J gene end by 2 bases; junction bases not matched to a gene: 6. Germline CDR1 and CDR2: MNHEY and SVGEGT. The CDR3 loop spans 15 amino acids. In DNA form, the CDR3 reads TGTGCCAGCAGTAGACTAGCGAGATTCACAGATACGCAGTATTTT. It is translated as CASSRLARFTDTQYF.

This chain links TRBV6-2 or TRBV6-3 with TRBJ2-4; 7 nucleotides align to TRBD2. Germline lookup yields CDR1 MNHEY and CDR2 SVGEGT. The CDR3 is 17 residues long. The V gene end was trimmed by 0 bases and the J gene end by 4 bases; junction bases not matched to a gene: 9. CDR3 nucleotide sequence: TGTGCCAGCAGTTACTCGGGGAGGGGAGTTTTTAAAAACATTCAGTACTTC. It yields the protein CASSYSGRGVFKNIQYF.

The CDR3 sequence is CASSWDSNTDTQYF. The CDR3 DNA follows: TGTGCCAGTAGTTGGGACAGCAACACAGATACGCAGTATTTT. The rearrangement links TRBV19 to TRBJ2-3; 7 positions match TRBD1. With V trimmed by 5 bases and J by 2 bases, 4 bases remained unmatched. The CDR3 spans 14 residues. CDR1 and CDR2 (germline): LNHDA, SQIVND (reference sequence).

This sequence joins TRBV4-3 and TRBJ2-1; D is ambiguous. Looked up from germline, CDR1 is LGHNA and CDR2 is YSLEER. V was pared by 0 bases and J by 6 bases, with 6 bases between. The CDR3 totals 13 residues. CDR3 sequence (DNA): TGCGCCAGCAGCCAAGAAGGCGGCAATGAGCAGTTCTTC. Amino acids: CASSQEGGNEQFF.

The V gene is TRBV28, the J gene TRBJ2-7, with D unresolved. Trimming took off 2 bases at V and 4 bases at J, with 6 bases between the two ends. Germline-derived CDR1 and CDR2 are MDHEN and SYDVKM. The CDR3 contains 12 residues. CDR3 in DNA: TGTGCCAGCAGTTTAATAGTTTACGAGCAGTACTTC. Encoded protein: CASSLIVYEQYF.

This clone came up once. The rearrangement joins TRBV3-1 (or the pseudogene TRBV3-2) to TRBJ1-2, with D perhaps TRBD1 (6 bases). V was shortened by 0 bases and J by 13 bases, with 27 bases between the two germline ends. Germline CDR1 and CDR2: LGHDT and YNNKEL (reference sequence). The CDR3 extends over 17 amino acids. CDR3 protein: CASSQEVAEFRTAPLTF. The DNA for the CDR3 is TGTGCCAGCAGCCAAGAGGTTGCGGAATTTCGGACAGCCCCCCTCACCTTC.

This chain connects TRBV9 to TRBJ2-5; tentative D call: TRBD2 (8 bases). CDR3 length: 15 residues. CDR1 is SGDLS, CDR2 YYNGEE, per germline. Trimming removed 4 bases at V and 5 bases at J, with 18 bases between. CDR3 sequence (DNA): TGTGCCAGCAGCACAGGGGCCCGGGAGGGGGAGACCCAGTACTTC. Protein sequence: CASSTGAREGETQYF.

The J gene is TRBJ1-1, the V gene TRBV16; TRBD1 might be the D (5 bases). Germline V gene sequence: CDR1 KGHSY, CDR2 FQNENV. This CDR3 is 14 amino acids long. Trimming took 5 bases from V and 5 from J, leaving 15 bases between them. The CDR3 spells CASSYIQGGTEAFF. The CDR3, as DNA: TGTGCCAGCAGCTACATTCAGGGTGGGACTGAAGCTTTCTTT.